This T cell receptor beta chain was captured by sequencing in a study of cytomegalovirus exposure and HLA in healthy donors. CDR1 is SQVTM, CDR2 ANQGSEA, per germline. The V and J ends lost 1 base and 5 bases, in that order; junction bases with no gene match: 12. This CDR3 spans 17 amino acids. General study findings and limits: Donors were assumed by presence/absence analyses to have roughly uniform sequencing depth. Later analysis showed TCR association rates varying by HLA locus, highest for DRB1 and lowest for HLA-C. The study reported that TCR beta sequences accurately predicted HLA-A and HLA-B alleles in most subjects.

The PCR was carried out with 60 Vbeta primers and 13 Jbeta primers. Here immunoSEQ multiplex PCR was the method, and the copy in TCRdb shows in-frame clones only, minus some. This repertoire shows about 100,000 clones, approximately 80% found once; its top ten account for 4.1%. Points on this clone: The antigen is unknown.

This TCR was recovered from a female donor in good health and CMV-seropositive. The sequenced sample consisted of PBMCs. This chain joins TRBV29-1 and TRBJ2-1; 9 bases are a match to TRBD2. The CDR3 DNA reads TGCAGCGTTGAAGGAGGGACCGGCGGGGGGGCCGACAATGAGCAGTTCTTC. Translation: CSVEGGTGGGADNEQFF.